This is a list of T cell receptor beta chains from one sample in a study of radiation and T cells in renal cell carcinoma. The table came from immunoSEQ multiplex PCR; TCRdb's copy has only in-frame clones and leaves some out. The table lists some 130,000 clones, around 89% of them singletons. Sequences were derived from blood, sampled from a patient whose treatment included radiotherapy and nephrectomy. These receptors were collected from a woman aged 70 to 79 with renal cell carcinoma. Both conserved end residues are part of each CDR3.

TRBV27,TRBJ2-7,16,CASSLSTTGNPYEQYF
TRBV11-2,TRBJ2-7,13,CASSHRRLDEQYF
TRBV5-1,TRBJ1-2,12,CASSLDRYGYTF
TRBV4-3,TRBJ2-1,16,CASSQDNRAPNNEQFF
TRBV6-1,TRBJ1-6,14,CASRQGADNSPLHF
TRBV7-2,TRBJ1-1,16,CASSSEGARVVAEAFF
TRBV9,TRBJ1-4,14,CASSVRGVDEKLFF
TRBV30,TRBJ1-1,18,CAWTSYTLWAGGTSEAFF
TRBV6-5,TRBJ1-1,14,CASSLPGGNTEAFF
TRBV19,TRBJ2-2,18,CASSTPSSGGVNTGELFF
TRBV19,TRBJ1-1,12,CATLDGNTEAFF
TRBV7-3,TRBJ2-2,14,CASSLTHRTGELFF
TRBV5-1,TRBJ2-3,14,CATQAGGATDTQYF
TRBV5-1,TRBJ1-4,17,CASSLDGRGRANEKLFF
TRBV4-3,TRBJ2-3,15,CASSQSVAGTDTQYF
TRBV6-1,TRBJ2-2,16,CASSEAGGLNTGELFF
TRBV5-1,TRBJ2-5,15,CASSFGRGGSETQYF
TRBV7-9,TRBJ2-5,12,CATSANQETQYF
TRBV10-1,TRBJ1-2,8,CASRPYTF
TRBV7-6,TRBJ2-7,12,CASSQTGYEQYF
TRBV28,TRBJ2-7,13,CASRDRGQYEQYF
TRBV19,TRBJ1-1,15,CASLNWGGLGTEAFF
TRBV10-3,TRBJ1-5,13,CASSYSIGQPQHF
TRBV7-8,TRBJ2-2,15,CASSLDRGGSGELFF
TRBV7-2,TRBJ1-2,14,CASSLEGTPYGYTF
TRBV7-9,TRBJ2-2,15,CASSLGDKGTGELFF
TRBV7-9,TRBJ2-3,13,CASSRAGADTQYF
TRBV6-5,TRBJ1-2,14,CASSYSYGVYGYTF
TRBV7-6,TRBJ2-1,15,CASRATRSSYNEQFF
TRBV6-6,TRBJ1-2,13,CASLGNSLYGYTF
TRBV7-2,TRBJ2-5,11,CASSLTETQYF
TRBV28,TRBJ2-1,16,CASRLHVGGGYNEQFF
TRBV27,TRBJ1-1,11,CASGSRTEAFF
TRBV7-2,TRBJ1-3,17,CASSLNGGSYSGNTIYF
TRBV23-1,TRBJ1-2,12,CASSQSTYGYTF
TRBV5-4,TRBJ1-1,13,CASSLMGGTEAFF
TRBV9,TRBJ2-7,15,CASSVAAVSSYEQYF
TRBV29-1,TRBJ1-6,13,CSVERGGNSPLHF
TRBV29-1,TRBJ2-5,13,CSGRVLAQETQYF
TRBV7-2,TRBJ1-1,14,CASRNQGSSTEAFF
TRBV6-5,TRBJ2-5,13,CASSPPGWKTQYF
TRBV19,TRBJ2-2,13,CASSITRARELFF
TRBV19,TRBJ2-7,15,CASSTYNRGSYEQYF
TRBV30,TRBJ1-6,15,CAGNRASSYNSPLHF
TRBV4-3,TRBJ1-2,13,CASSQGVAYGYTF
TRBV12-5,TRBJ2-7,16,CASGLVQQGFSYEQYF
TRBV9,TRBJ1-2,15,CASSAADWTGEGYTF